The 27 T cell receptor beta chains presented below share a single source sample, sequenced in a study of response to subunit inactivated influenza vaccine. TCRdb recomputed calls from the RT-PCR reads with MiXCR, one row per CDR3 protein. The data contain fewer than 600,000 distinct CDR3 sequences, roughly 7.9% of them singletons. The source material was PBMCs from blood, sampled around 25 months after vaccination. These receptors were taken from a man between 50 and 75 years old who received an inactivated influenza vaccine.

There are a few counts of this clonotype. This chain connects TRBV9 to TRBJ2-7; a weak D match, TRBD1 (8 bases). Trimming took 1 base from V and 3 from J, leaving 17 bases between them. Germline assignment: CDR1 SGDLS and CDR2 YYNGEE. This CDR3 has 16 residues. CDR3 sequence (DNA): TGTGCCAGCAGCGTACAACCGGACAGGGACTACTACGAGCAGTACTTC. Translating it yields CASSVQPDRDYYEQYF.

This clonotype was detected ten times or more. The chain has TRBV5-6 and TRBJ2-2; D is perhaps TRBD1 or TRBD2 (6 bases each). Per the germline V gene, CDR1 is SGHDT and CDR2 is YYEEEE. Between the trimmed V and J ends, which lost 1 base and 0 bases, there was a span of 13 bases. The CDR3 covers 17 residues. CDR3 amino acids: CASSLLRGLANTGELFF. The CDR3 DNA is TGTGCCAGCAGCTTGTTACGGGGGCTAGCGAACACCGGGGAGCTGTTTTTT. Full variable domain (remainder filled in from reference TRBV5-6 and TRBJ2-2): DAGVTQSPTHLIKTRGQQVTLRCSPKSGHDTVSWYQQALGQGPQFIFQYYEEEERQRGNFPDRFSGHQFPNYSSELNVNALLLGDSALYLCASSLLRGLANTGELFFGEGSRLTVL.

This clonotype has only a few counts. The chain uses TRBV29-1 and TRBJ2-7; the D call may be TRBD1 or TRBD2 (5 bases each). The CDR3 covers 12 residues. The germline V and J ends were trimmed by 5 bases and 2 bases, with 10 bases remaining between them. Germline-derived CDR1 and CDR2 are SQVTM and ANQGSEA. CDR3 residues: CSVKGPTYEQYF. Written as DNA, the CDR3 is TGCAGCGTTAAGGGACCTACCTACGAGCAGTACTTC.

In this sample, this clonotype turned up many times. The V call is TRBV9, the J call TRBJ1-3; 7 bases match TRBD1. The CDR3 covers 17 residues. Germline CDR1 is SGDLS and CDR2 is YYNGEE. J was trimmed by 0 bases and V by 0 bases; bases with no gene match: 6. The CDR3 region is CASSVAGGQLSGNTIYF. As DNA, the CDR3 is TGTGCCAGCAGCGTAGCGGGGGGACAGCTCTCTGGAAACACCATATATTTT. Combining the CDR3 with reference TRBV9 and TRBJ1-3 gives the whole variable domain DSGVTQTPKHLITATGQRVTLRCSPRSGDLSVYWYQQSLDQGLQFLIQYYNGEERAKGNILERFSAQQFPDLHSELNLSSLELGDSALYFCASSVAGGQLSGNTIYFGEGSWLTVV.

The genes are TRBV3-1 and TRBJ1-1; D remains unclear. This CDR3 comprises 12 residues. With 4 bases removed from V and 7 bases from J, the gap between germline ends came to 10 bases. Germline V lookup: CDR1 LGHDT, CDR2 YNNKEL (reference sequence). This CDR3 is CASSRRGIEAFF. The CDR3 DNA reads TGTGCCAGCAGCCGTCGTGGCATTGAAGCTTTCTTT.

Many counts were recorded for this clonotype. The J gene is TRBJ2-7, the V gene TRBV4-3; 9 nucleotides agree with TRBD1. Germline-derived CDR1 and CDR2 are LGHNA and YSLEER. This CDR3 is built from 15 residues. With V trimmed by 2 bases and J by 6 bases, 8 bases remained unmatched. This CDR3 reads CASSQPRDRAREQYF. The CDR3 DNA reads TGCGCCAGCAGCCAACCTCGGGACAGGGCGCGCGAGCAGTACTTC.

This clonotype occurred many times. The chain combines TRBV28 with TRBJ2-1, with 7 bases aligning to TRBD2. Germline V lookup: CDR1 MDHEN, CDR2 SYDVKM. V lost 6 bases and J lost 4; bases outside the gene matches: 9. The CDR3 runs 15 residues. CDR3 coding DNA: TGTGCCAGCAGCCGAGTGGCTAGCGGTTACAATGAGCAGTTCTTC. This codes for CASSRVASGYNEQFF.

Many counts were recorded for this clonotype. This chain joins TRBV24-1 and TRBJ2-3; D might be TRBD2 (5 bases). V lost 4 bases to trimming and J lost 0 bases, with 13 bases between them. Germline V CDR1 and CDR2: KGHDR, SFDVKD. The CDR3 consists of 16 residues. The CDR3, as DNA: TGTGCCACCAGTGACTCAGCCAGGACTAGCACAGATACGCAGTATTTT. Its translation: CATSDSARTSTDTQYF.

This clonotype came up a few times. The chain couples TRBV14 to TRBJ2-1; D is uncertain. Germline CDR1 reads SGHDN; CDR2 reads FVKESK. V dropped 4 bases and J dropped 0 bases, with 10 bases sitting between them. The CDR3 spans 15 residues. CDR3 sequence (DNA): TGTGCCAGCAGCCGCCGGCAGGTCTCCTACAATGAGCAGTTCTTC. Protein: CASSRRQVSYNEQFF.

This clonotype was detected a few times. The rearrangement joins TRBV4-2 to TRBJ2-3, with TRBD2 as a possible D gene (6 bases). Between the trimmed V and J ends, which lost 1 base and 4 bases, there was a span of 15 bases. CDR1 LGHNA and CDR2 YNFKEQ come from the germline V gene. This CDR3 region has 16 residues. The CDR3 region is CASSQGGVTRSDTQYF. The CDR3 region has the DNA TGTGCCAGCAGCCAAGGCGGGGTTACGAGGTCAGATACGCAGTATTTT.

This clonotype has more than one count but fewer than ten. The V gene is TRBV7-9, the J gene TRBJ1-4, with D unresolved. Germline CDR1 SEHNR, CDR2 FQNEAQ (reference sequence). Trimming left V 5 bases short and J 5 bases short, with 9 bases between. There are 13 residues in the CDR3. CDR3: CASSRMPNEKLFF. In nucleotides, the CDR3 is TGTGCCAGCAGCCGAATGCCGAATGAAAAACTGTTTTTT.

This clonotype was counted a few times. V gene TRBV6-5 combines with J gene TRBJ2-3; no definite D call. The germline V gene encodes CDR1 MNHEY and CDR2 SVGAGI. This CDR3 is 13 amino acids long. V was trimmed by 2 bases and J by 2 bases, leaving 5 bases between them. The CDR3 reads CASSYDDTDTQYF. In DNA form, the CDR3 reads TGTGCCAGCAGTTACGACGACACAGATACGCAGTATTTT.

This clonotype occurred a few times. The V call is TRBV20-1, the J call TRBJ2-7, with 9 bases aligning to TRBD2. This CDR3 spans 15 amino acids. CDR1 is DFQATT and CDR2 is SNEGSKA in the germline V gene (reference sequence). V shed 6 bases, J shed 4 bases, and the junction held 13 bases outside the gene matches. The CDR3 nucleotides read TGCAGTGCGGGGAATAGCGGGAGCGTAAGATACGAGCAGTACTTC. It is translated as CSAGNSGSVRYEQYF.

This clonotype was found a few times. The chain is built from TRBV5-1 and TRBJ2-1; TRBD1 aligns across 7 bases. This CDR3 region has 15 residues. The V gene's germline CDR1 is SGHRS and CDR2 YFSETQ. Trimming removed 4 bases from V and 6 bases from J; junction bases left unmatched: 10. This chain's CDR3 is CASSGRTGLGNEQFF. In DNA form, the CDR3 reads TGCGCCAGCAGCGGGCGGACAGGTCTGGGCAATGAGCAGTTCTTC.

This clonotype was seen only a few times. J is TRBJ2-7 and V is TRBV5-1; D is ambiguous. Trimming stripped 5 bases from V and 4 bases from J, with 13 bases between. Per germline, CDR1 SGHRS and CDR2 YFSETQ. This CDR3 contains 13 residues. The DNA for the CDR3 is TGCGCCAGCAGTGGACCACCATCTTACGAGCAGTACTTC. Translation: CASSGPPSYEQYF.

Only a few counts were recorded for this clonotype. This sequence joins TRBV4-2 and TRBJ2-1, with D perhaps TRBD1 or TRBD2 (5 bases each). The germline V and J ends were trimmed by 2 bases and 1 base, with 18 bases remaining between them. Germline CDR1 LGHNA, CDR2 YNFKEQ. The CDR3 covers 18 residues. CDR3 region: CASSQPQGPSGSYNEQFF. The CDR3 nucleotides are TGTGCCAGCAGCCAACCCCAGGGACCCTCCGGTTCCTACAATGAGCAGTTCTTC.

Many counts were recorded for this clonotype. The J gene is TRBJ1-4, the V gene TRBV6-1, with 8 bases aligning to TRBD1. The CDR3 length is 15 residues. Germline lookup yields CDR1 MNHNS and CDR2 SASEGT. V lost 7 bases, J lost 8 bases, and 12 bases stayed unmatched. CDR3 sequence reads: CASTRSQGAKEKLFF. CDR3 nucleotides: TGTGCCAGCACCCGATCCCAGGGGGCAAAGGAAAAACTGTTTTTT.

This clonotype showed up just a few times. This chain joins TRBV14 and TRBJ2-5; D assignment may be TRBD1 or TRBD2 (6 bases each). Germline V gives CDR1 SGHDN, CDR2 FVKESK. V gave up 8 bases and J gave up 4 bases, with 20 bases separating them. This CDR3 contains 15 residues. The CDR3 DNA sequence: TGTGCCAGCGGACTAACAGGGACCCGGAGAGAGACCCAGTACTTC. Amino acid sequence: CASGLTGTRRETQYF.

The sample holds many counts of this clonotype. This chain links TRBV6-1 with TRBJ2-1, with TRBD2 identical over 13 bases. The CDR3 covers 17 residues. The trim removed 1 base at V and 7 bases at J, leaving 7 bases unmatched. Germline loops: CDR1 MNHNS, CDR2 SASEGT. CDR3 sequence reads: CASSEVLAGGDGNEQFF. CDR3 sequence (DNA): TGTGCCAGCAGTGAAGTACTAGCGGGAGGGGACGGAAATGAGCAGTTCTTC.

The sample holds many counts of this clonotype. This sequence joins TRBV7-2 and TRBJ2-7, with D possibly being TRBD1 (6 bases). This CDR3 has 14 amino acids. CDR1 and CDR2 (germline): SGHTA, FQGNSA. V shed 2 bases and J shed 6 bases, with 14 bases lying between them. The CDR3 nucleotides are TGTGCCAGCAGCTTAAAACAGGGAGCCGGCGAGCAGTACTTC. Protein sequence: CASSLKQGAGEQYF.

This clonotype was picked up many times. This chain links TRBV5-1 with TRBJ2-2; the D gene is possibly TRBD2 (6 bases). Per the germline V gene, CDR1 is SGHRS and CDR2 is YFSETQ. The CDR3 extends over 16 amino acids. V shed 4 bases and J shed 3 bases, with 16 bases lying between them. In nucleotides, the CDR3 is TGCGCCAGCAGCAGCCGAAGCTGGGGGGACACCGGGGAGCTGTTTTTT. It is translated as CASSSRSWGDTGELFF.

This clonotype appeared many times. The gene calls are TRBV4-3 and TRBJ2-2, with TRBD2 matching over 8 bases. Losses at the gene ends were 0 bases for V and 1 base for J; bases not matched to a gene: 4. Germline loops: CDR1 LGHNA, CDR2 YSLEER. The CDR3 runs 17 residues. CDR3 bases: TGCGCCAGCAGCCAAGACCGAGCGGGAGTGAACACCGGGGAGCTGTTTTTT. Translating gives CASSQDRAGVNTGELFF.

This clonotype was recorded at least ten times. CDR3 loop: CASSARQGGFREQFF. As DNA, the CDR3 is TGTGCCAGCAGCGCCCGACAGGGCGGCTTCCGTGAGCAGTTCTTC. V gene TRBV9 combines with J gene TRBJ2-1, with 7 bases that match TRBD1. Germline trimming cut 3 bases from V and 9 bases from J; bases unmatched to any gene: 12. The CDR3 totals 15 residues. Germline V gene sequence: CDR1 SGDLS, CDR2 YYNGEE.

V and J are TRBV29-1 and TRBJ2-1; TRBD1 aligns across 9 bases. CDR1 is SQVTM, CDR2 ANQGSEA, per germline. CDR3 length: 14 amino acids. The V segment lost 6 bases and the J segment 4 bases; nucleotides outside the gene matches: 7. The DNA of the CDR3 is TGCAGCGTGTTACAGGGGGCAATGTACAATGAGCAGTTCTTC. Amino acid sequence: CSVLQGAMYNEQFF.

This clonotype was observed many times. This chain uses TRBV7-2 with TRBJ1-1; no firm D call. Germline CDR1 reads SGHTA; CDR2 reads FQGNSA. Trimming shortened V by 4 bases and J by 0 bases, and 9 bases separated the two germline ends. This CDR3 has 14 amino acids. This chain's CDR3 is CASSSSQLNTEAFF. CDR3 nucleotide sequence: TGTGCCAGCAGCTCCTCACAGTTGAACACTGAAGCTTTCTTT.

This clonotype showed up just a few times. This rearrangement joins TRBV24-1 to TRBJ2-6; D may match TRBD1 or TRBD2 (5 bases each). The germline CDR1 and CDR2 sequences are KGHDR and SFDVKD. Trimming pared 8 bases from V and 0 bases from J, leaving 16 bases between. This CDR3 is 17 amino acids long. In DNA form, the CDR3 reads TGTGCCACCATGAGGGGTTTGCCTAGCTCTGGGGCCAACGTCCTGACTTTC. Translated, it gives CATMRGLPSSGANVLTF.

This clonotype has more than one count but fewer than ten. This chain connects TRBV7-7 to TRBJ2-7; TRBD1 matches at 11 bases. Germline CDR1 reads SSHAT; CDR2 reads FNYEAQ (reference sequence). The CDR3 totals 18 residues. V shed 5 bases, J shed 3 bases, and the junction held 15 bases outside the gene matches. CDR3 sequence (DNA): TGTGCCAGCAGCCCCCGGACAGGGGGCAGACAAGGTTTCTACGAGCAGTACTTC. Translation: CASSPRTGGRQGFYEQYF.